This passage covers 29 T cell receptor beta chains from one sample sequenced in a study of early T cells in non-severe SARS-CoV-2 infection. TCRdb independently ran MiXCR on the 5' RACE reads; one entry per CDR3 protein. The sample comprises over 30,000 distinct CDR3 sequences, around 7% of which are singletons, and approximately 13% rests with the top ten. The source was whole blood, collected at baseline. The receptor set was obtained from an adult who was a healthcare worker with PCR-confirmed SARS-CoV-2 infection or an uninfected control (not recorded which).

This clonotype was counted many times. CDR3 in DNA: TGCGCCAGCAGCCAAGATCGGAGACAGGTGAACACTGAAGCTTTCTTT. Translation gives CASSQDRRQVNTEAFF. The chain has TRBV4-1 and TRBJ1-1; possible D gene TRBD1, 6 bases. Per germline, CDR1 MGHRA and CDR2 YSYEKL. This CDR3 region has 16 residues. V shed 0 bases and J shed 0 bases, with 11 bases lying between them.

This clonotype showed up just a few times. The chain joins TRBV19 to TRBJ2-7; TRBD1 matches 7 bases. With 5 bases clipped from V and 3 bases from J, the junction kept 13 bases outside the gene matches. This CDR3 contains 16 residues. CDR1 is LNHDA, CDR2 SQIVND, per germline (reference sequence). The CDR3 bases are TGTGCCAGTAGTGGCAGGGGGATCAGGGGTAACTACGAGCAGTACGTC. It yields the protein CASSGRGIRGNYEQYV.

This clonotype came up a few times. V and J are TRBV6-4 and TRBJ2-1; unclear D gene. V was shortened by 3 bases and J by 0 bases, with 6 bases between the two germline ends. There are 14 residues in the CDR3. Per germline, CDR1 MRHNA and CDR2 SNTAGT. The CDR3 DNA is TGTGCCAGCAGTGAAGCTAGCTCCTACAATGAGCAGTTCTTC. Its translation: CASSEASSYNEQFF.

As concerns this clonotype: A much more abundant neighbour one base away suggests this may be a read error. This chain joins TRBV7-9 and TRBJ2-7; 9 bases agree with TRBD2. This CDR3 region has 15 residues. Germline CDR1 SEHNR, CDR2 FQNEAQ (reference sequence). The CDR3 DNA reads TGTGCCAGCAGCGCGACTAGCGGACCCCACCGCGAGCAGAACTTC. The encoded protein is CASSATSGPHREQNF.

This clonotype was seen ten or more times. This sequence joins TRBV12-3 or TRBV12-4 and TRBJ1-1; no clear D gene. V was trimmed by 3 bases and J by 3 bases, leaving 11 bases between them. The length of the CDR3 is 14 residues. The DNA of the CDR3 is TGTGCCAGCAGTTTGAGGGAGGCTTACACTGAAGCTTTCTTT. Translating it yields CASSLREAYTEAFF.

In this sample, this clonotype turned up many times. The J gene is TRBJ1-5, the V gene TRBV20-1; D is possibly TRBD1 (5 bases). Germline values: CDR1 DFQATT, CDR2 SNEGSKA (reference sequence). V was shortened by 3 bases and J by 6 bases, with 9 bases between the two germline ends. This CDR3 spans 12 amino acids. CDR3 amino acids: CSASSGSQPQHF. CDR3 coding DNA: TGCAGTGCTAGCTCAGGGTCTCAGCCCCAGCATTTT.

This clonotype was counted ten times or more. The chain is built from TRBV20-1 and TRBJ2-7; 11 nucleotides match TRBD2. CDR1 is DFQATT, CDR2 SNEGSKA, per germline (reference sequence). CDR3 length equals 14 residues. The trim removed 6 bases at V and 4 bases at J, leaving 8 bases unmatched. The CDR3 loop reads CSARQTSGIYEQYF. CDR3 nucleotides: TGCAGTGCCCGCCAGACTAGCGGGATTTACGAGCAGTACTTC.

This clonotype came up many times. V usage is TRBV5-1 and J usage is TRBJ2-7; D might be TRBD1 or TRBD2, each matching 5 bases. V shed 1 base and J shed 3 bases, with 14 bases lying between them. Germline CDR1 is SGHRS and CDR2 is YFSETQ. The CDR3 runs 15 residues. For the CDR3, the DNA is TGCGCCAGCAGCTTGAGGGACGGCAGCCTCTACGAGCAGTACTTC. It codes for CASSLRDGSLYEQYF. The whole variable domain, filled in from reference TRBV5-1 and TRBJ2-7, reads KAGVTQTPRYLIKTRGQQVTLSCSPISGHRSVSWYQQTPGQGLQFLFEYFSETQRNKGNFPGRFSGRQFSNSRSEMNVSTLELGDSALYLCASSLRDGSLYEQYFGPGTRLTVT.

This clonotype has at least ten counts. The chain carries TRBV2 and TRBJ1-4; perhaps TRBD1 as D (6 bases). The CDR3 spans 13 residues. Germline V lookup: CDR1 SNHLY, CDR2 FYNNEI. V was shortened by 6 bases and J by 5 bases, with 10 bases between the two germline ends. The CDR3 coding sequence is TGTGCCAGCAGCCGGGGGCCCAATGAAAAACTGTTTTTT. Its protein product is CASSRGPNEKLFF. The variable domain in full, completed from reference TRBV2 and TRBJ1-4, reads EPEVTQTPSHQVTQMGQEVILRCVPISNHLYFYWYRQILGQKVEFLVSFYNNEISEKSEIFDDQFSVERPDGSNFTLKIRSTKLEDSAMYFCASSRGPNEKLFFGSGTQLSVL.

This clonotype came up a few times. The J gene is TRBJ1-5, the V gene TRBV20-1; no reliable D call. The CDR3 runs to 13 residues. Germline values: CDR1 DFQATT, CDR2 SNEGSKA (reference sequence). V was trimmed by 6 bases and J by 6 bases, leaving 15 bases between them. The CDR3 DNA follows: TGCAGTGCCCCCCCGCGGGGTCGTCAGCCCCAGCATTTT. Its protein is CSAPPRGRQPQHF.

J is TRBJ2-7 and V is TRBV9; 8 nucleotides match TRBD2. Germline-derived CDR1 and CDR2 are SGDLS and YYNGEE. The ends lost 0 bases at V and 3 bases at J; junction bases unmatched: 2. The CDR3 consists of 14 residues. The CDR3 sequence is CASSVDGTSYEQYF. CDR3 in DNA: TGTGCCAGCAGCGTAGATGGGACTAGCTACGAGCAGTACTTC.

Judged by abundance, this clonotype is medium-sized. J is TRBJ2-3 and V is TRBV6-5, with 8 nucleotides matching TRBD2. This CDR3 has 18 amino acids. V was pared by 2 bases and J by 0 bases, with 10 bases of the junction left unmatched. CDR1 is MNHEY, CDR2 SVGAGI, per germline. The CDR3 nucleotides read TGTGCCAGCAGTTACCGCACACCTAGCGGGCCTAGCACAGATACGCAGTATTTT. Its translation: CASSYRTPSGPSTDTQYF.

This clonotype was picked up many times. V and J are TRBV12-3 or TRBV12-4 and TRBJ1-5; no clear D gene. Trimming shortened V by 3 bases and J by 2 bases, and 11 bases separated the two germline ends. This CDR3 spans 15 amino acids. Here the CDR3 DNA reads TGTGCCAGCAGTTTGAGAGAAGGTCGCAATCAGCCCCAGCATTTT. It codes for CASSLREGRNQPQHF.

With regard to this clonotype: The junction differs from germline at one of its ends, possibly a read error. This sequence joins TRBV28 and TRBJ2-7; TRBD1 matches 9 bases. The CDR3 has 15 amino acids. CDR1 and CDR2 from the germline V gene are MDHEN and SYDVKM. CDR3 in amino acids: CVSSFGGTGSYEQYF. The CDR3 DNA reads TGTGTCAGCAGTTTTGGCGGGACAGGGAGTTACGAGCAGTACTTC.

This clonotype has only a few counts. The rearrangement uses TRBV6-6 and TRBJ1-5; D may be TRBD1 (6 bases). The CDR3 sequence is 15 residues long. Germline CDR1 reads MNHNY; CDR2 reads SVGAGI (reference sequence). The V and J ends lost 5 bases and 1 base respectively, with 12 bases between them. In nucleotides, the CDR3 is TGTGCCAGCAGTCCTAGGGGGGCGAGCAATCAGCCCCAGCATTTT. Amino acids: CASSPRGASNQPQHF.

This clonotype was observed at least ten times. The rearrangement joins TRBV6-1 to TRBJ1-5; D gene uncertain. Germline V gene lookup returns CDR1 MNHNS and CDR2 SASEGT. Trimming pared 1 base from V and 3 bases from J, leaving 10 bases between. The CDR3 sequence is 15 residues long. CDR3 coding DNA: TGTGCCAGCAGTGAAGGGATTCTATTCAATCAGCCCCAGCATTTT. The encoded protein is CASSEGILFNQPQHF.

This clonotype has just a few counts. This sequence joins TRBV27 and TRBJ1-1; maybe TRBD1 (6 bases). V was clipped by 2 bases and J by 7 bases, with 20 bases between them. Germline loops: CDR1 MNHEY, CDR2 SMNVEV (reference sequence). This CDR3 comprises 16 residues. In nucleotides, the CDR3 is TGTGCCAGCAGTTTACAAGGACAAGGGGGTCGGGGTGAAGCTTTCTTT. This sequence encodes CASSLQGQGGRGEAFF.

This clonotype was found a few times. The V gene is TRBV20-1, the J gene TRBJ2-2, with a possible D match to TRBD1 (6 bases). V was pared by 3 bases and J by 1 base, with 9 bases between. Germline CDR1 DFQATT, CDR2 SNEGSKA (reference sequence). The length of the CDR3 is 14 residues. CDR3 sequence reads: CSARGTLNTGELFF. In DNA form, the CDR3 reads TGCAGTGCTAGGGGGACACTGAACACCGGGGAGCTGTTTTTT.

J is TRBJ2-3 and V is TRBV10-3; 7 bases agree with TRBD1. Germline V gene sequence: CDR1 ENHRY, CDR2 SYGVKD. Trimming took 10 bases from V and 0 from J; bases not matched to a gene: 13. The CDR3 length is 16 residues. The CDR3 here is CATLAGTAFSTDTQYF. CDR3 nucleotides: TGTGCCACCCTTGCCGGGACAGCCTTTAGCACAGATACGCAGTATTTT.

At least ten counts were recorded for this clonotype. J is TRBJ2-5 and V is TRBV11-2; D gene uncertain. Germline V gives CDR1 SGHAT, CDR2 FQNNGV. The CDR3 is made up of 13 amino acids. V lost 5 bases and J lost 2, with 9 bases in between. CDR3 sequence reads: CASSLKFQETQYF. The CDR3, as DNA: TGTGCCAGCAGCCTTAAATTTCAAGAGACCCAGTACTTC.

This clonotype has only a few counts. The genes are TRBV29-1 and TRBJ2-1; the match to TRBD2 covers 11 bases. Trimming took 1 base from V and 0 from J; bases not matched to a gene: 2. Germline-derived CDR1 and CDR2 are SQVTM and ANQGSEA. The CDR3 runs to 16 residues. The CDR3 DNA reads TGCAGCGTTGAAGGACTAGCGGGGAGCTCCTACAATGAGCAGTTCTTC. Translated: CSVEGLAGSSYNEQFF.

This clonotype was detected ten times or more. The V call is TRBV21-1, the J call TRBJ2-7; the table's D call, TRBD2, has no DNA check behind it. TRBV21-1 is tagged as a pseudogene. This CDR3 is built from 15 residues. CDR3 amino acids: CASSKTSGGFYEQYV. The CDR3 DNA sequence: TGTGCCAGCAGCAAGACTAGCGGAGGATTTTACGAGCAGTACGTC.

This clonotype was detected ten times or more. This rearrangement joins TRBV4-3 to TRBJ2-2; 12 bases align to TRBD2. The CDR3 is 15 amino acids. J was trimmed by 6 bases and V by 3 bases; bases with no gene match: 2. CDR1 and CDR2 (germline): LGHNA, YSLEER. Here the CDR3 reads CASSQRLAGAGELFF. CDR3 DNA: TGCGCCAGCAGCCAGAGACTAGCGGGGGCCGGGGAGCTGTTTTTT.

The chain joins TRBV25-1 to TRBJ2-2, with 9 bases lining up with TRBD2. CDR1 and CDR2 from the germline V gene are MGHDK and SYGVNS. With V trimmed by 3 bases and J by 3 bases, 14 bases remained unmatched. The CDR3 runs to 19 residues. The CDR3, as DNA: TGTGCCAGCAGTGACCTGGGGGGTGCGGGAGGGCCGTACACCGGGGAGCTGTTTTTT. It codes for CASSDLGGAGGPYTGELFF.

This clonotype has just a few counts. CDR3 loop: CSATTGASSGNTIYF. In nucleotides, the CDR3 is TGCAGTGCTACGACAGGAGCGAGCTCTGGAAACACCATATATTTT. V is TRBV20-1 and J is TRBJ1-3; maybe TRBD1 (6 bases). CDR3 length: 15 amino acids. The germline CDR1 and CDR2 sequences are DFQATT and SNEGSKA (reference sequence). The V end was cut by 4 bases, the J end by 0 bases, with 13 bases between.

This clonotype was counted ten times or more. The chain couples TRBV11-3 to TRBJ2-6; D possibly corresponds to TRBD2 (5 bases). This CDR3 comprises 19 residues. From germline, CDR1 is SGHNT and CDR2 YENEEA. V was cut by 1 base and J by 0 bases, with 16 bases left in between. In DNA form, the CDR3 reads TGTGCCAGCAGCTTAGCTTCGGGGAGTCGGCTCTCTGGGGCCAACGTCCTGACTTTC. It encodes CASSLASGSRLSGANVLTF.

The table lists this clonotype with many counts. The CDR3 here is CASSLGSGIYTQYF. The CDR3 DNA is TGTGCCAGCAGCTTGGGCAGCGGGATCTATACGCAGTATTTT. The chain carries TRBV7-2 and TRBJ2-3; 7 positions agree with TRBD2. The CDR3 contains 14 residues. V shed 3 bases and J 7 bases; nucleotides not matched to a gene: 7. Germline values: CDR1 SGHTA, CDR2 FQGNSA.

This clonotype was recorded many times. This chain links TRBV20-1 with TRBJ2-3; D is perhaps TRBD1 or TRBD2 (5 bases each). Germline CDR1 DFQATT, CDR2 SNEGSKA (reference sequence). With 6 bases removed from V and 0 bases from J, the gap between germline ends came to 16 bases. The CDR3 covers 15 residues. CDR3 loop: CSAPEGLASTDTQYF. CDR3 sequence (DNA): TGCAGTGCACCCGAGGGGCTAGCTAGCACAGATACGCAGTATTTT.

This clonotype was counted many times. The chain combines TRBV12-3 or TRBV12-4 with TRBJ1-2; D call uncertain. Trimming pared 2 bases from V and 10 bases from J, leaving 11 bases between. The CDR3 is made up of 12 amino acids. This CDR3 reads CASSLRRRAYTF. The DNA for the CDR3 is TGTGCCAGCAGTTTAAGGAGGAGGGCCTACACCTTC.